This T cell receptor (beta chain) was found in a study of cytomegalovirus exposure and HLA in healthy donors. Study-wide points: Cytomegalovirus-associated TCR beta chains were listed, numbering around 150. Highly shared variants forming one cluster were likely a sequencing artifact.

60 Vbeta and 13 Jbeta primers were used in PCR. Profiling relied on immunoSEQ multiplex PCR, and the TCRdb table lists in-frame clones only, not all of them. Altogether about 100,000 clones are present, under 85% being singletons, with the ten largest covering about 7%. A remark on this clone: Antigen specificity is unknown.

Trimming left V 5 bases short and J 2 bases short, with 13 bases between. Per the germline V gene, CDR1 is LNHDA and CDR2 is SQIVND (reference sequence). The CDR3 consists of 15 residues. The chain has TRBV19 and TRBJ1-5, with a weak D call TRBD1 (5 bases). The specimen sequenced was PBMCs. This receptor was taken from a man in his fifties or sixties in good health and CMV-seropositive. CDR3 region: CASSSRGTGNQPQHF. In DNA, the CDR3 is TGTGCCAGTAGTTCGCGGGGCACGGGCAATCAGCCCCAGCATTTT.